Below, one TCR beta chain is given with its context. This clone's antigen is unknown. There are no base qualities to consult, and no much larger clone falls within one base. The data derive from a study of OX40 agonist ivuxolimab in advanced cancers. For the wider study: Ivuxolimab was an agonistic, fully human IgG2 monoclonal antibody directed against OX40 (CD134), a costimulatory receptor. Intravenous ivuxolimab was administered to patients every 2 weeks at six dose levels: 0.01, 0.1, 0.3, 1.5, 3 and 10 mg/kg. Of the 50 to 55 patients in dose escalation, 19 had hepatocellular carcinoma, some 15 had melanoma, 9 had renal cell carcinoma and 9 had head and neck cancer. In the dose-escalation cohort, 70% to 90% of patients were male, and the mean age was roughly 60 years with a range of roughly 20 to 80. Prior anti-PD-1, anti-PD-L1 or anti-CTLA-4 therapy was permitted, and 40% to 50% of dose-escalation patients had received checkpoint inhibitors. Partial responses occurred in three dose-escalation patients: two with cutaneous melanoma and one with hepatocellular carcinoma. Peripheral TCRbeta sequencing aimed to test whether ivuxolimab altered TCR sequence diversity and caused clonal T-cell expansion. The monotherapy dose-escalation portion (N of about 57 patients) of the phase I ivuxolimab trial is reported in the paper. Results and caveats for the whole study, not just this receptor: Low levels of normalized T-cell clonal expansion were also seen in some patients who did not respond. In partial responders in the 0.1-3.0 mg/kg groups, normalized peripheral clonal expansion was found to be among the lowest, especially among CD8+ T cells. After ivuxolimab, expanded clones were on average more numerous among CD8+ T cells than among CD4+ T cells. Clonal expansion of both CD4+ and CD8+ blood T cells was observed from baseline to week 6 at doses 0.1 to 3.0 mg/kg. The antigen specificity of the clonally expanded peripheral T cells was not determined.

Genomic DNA was extracted from sorted cells for sequencing of the TCRbeta CDR3 region. The immunoSEQ Assay was used for sequencing of TCRbeta CDR3 regions. Not all clones reach the TCRdb copy of this immuneACCESS table, which keeps in-frame sequences only. Checked studies attribute under half of the gap to unresolved V genes and leave the rest unexplained. The table for this sample lists roughly 56,000 clones; roughly 89% of them were counted only once. The ten most abundant clones make up around 0.61% of the sample. Patients with a history of autoimmune disease or receiving systemic immunosuppression were excluded from the trial. Peripheral blood for TCR sequencing was collected from all dose cohorts at baseline, on cycle 4 day 1, and on cycle 7 day 1. Samples were obtained from an open-label, multicenter, first-in-human phase I dose-escalation trial of ivuxolimab. The trial enrolled adults with locally advanced or metastatic head and neck squamous cell, hepatocellular, melanoma or renal cell carcinoma. Before TCR sequencing, CD4+ and CD8+ T cells were separately sorted from peripheral blood.

The CDR3 runs 11 amino acids, cysteine and phenylalanine included. Only the CDR3 portion is preserved as DNA: 33 bases, with reading frame beginning at the first base. The V end loses 4 bases and the J end loses 6 bases, and a stretch of 8 bases separates them. CDR1 and CDR2 are read off the germline V gene as SGHDT and YYEEEE. The V gene is TRBV5-6 and the J gene is TRBJ2-7; the D gene remains uncertain. This receptor was identified in an adult with an advanced solid tumor such as melanoma, head and neck, liver or kidney cancer. Sequences were derived from CD4+ or CD8+ T cells sorted from blood, sampled in a trial of the OX40 agonist ivuxolimab. The bases read TGTGCCAGCAGCCAAACAGTCGAGCAGTACTTC. Its protein product is CASSQTVEQYF.